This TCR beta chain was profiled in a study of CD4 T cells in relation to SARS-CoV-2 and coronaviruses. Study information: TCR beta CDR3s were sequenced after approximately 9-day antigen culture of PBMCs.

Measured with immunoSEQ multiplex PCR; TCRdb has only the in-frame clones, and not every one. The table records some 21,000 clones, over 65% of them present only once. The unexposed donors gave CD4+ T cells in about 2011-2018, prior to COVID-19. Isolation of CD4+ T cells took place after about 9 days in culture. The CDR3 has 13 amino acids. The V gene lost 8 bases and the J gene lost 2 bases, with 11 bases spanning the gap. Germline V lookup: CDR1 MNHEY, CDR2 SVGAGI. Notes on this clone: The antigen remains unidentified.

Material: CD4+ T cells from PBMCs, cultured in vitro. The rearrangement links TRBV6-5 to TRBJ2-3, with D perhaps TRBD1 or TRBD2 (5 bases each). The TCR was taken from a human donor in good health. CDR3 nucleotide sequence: TGTGCCAGCGGGGGATATTCCACAGATACGCAGTATTTT. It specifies CASGGYSTDTQYF.